The next 29 T cell receptor beta chains were all read from a single sample in a study of blood T cell repertoires in COVID-19. Here immunoSEQ multiplex PCR was the method, and the copy in TCRdb shows in-frame clones only, minus some. The sample consists of some 150,000 clones, approximately 86% of them appearing once. The sample comprised peripheral blood. The source of these receptors is a man aged 65-85 years with acute or convalescent COVID-19.

The V and J genes are TRBV5-1 and TRBJ2-7, with TRBD1 matching 7 bases. This CDR3 is built from 16 residues. Germline CDR1 and CDR2: SGHRS and YFSETQ. V lost 0 bases and J lost 0; bases outside the gene matches: 6. This CDR3 reads CASSLDHGTASYEQYF. CDR3 sequence (DNA): TGCGCCAGCAGCTTGGACCACGGGACAGCCTCCTACGAGCAGTACTTC.

This chain joins TRBV28 and TRBJ1-6; 8 bases line up with TRBD1. Germline assignment: CDR1 MDHEN and CDR2 SYDVKM. J gave up 10 bases and V 5 bases, and 10 bases lay outside the gene matches. CDR3 length: 15 residues. The CDR3: CASSVHRGNLSPLHF. CDR3 sequence (DNA): TGTGCCAGCAGTGTCCACAGGGGGAACCTATCACCCCTCCACTTT.

The chain uses TRBV5-1 and TRBJ2-1, with 10 positions matching TRBD2. Germline lookup yields CDR1 SGHRS and CDR2 YFSETQ. This CDR3 is 16 amino acids long. J lost 6 bases, V lost 0 bases, and 6 bases had no gene match. The CDR3 protein is CASSLGLAGVGNEQFF. The CDR3 region has the DNA TGCGCCAGCAGCTTGGGGCTAGCGGGAGTCGGCAATGAGCAGTTCTTC.

The rearrangement joins TRBV5-6 to TRBJ2-7; 8 bases fit TRBD2. From germline, CDR1 is SGHDT and CDR2 YYEEEE. The trim removed 3 bases at V and 3 bases at J, leaving 2 bases unmatched. The CDR3 consists of 13 residues. The CDR3 loop is CASSSGLVYEQYF. CDR3 nucleotides: TGTGCCAGCAGCTCGGGACTAGTCTACGAGCAGTACTTC.

This chain links TRBV13 with TRBJ1-1; D is uncertain. The CDR3 runs to 15 residues. Germline CDR1 PRHDT, CDR2 FYEKMQ (reference sequence). V was pared by 0 bases and J by 0 bases, with 8 bases between. The CDR3 loop reads CASSLGVLMNTEAFF. CDR3 coding DNA: TGTGCCAGCAGCTTAGGAGTACTCATGAACACTGAAGCTTTCTTT.

CDR3 in amino acids: CATSRGLGGYNSGNTIYF. The CDR3 nucleotides are TGTGCCACCAGCAGAGGGTTAGGGGGCTACAACTCTGGAAACACCATATATTTT. This chain links TRBV15 with TRBJ1-3; 7 bases are shared with TRBD1. Germline assignment: CDR1 LNHNV and CDR2 YYDKDF (reference sequence). After removal of 1 base from V and 0 bases from J, the junction contained 9 bases not matched to a gene. The CDR3 is made up of 18 amino acids. Full variable domain (remainder filled in from reference TRBV15 and TRBJ1-3): DAMVIQNPRYQVTQFGKPVTLSCSQTLNHNVMYWYQQKSSQAPKLLFHYYDKDFNNEADTPDNFQSRRPNTSFCFLDIRSPGLGDTAMYLCATSRGLGGYNSGNTIYFGEGSWLTVV.

The chain employs TRBV7-8 and TRBJ2-7, with D possibly TRBD1 on 7 matching bases. The CDR3 is made up of 16 amino acids. Germline V gene sequence: CDR1 SGHVS, CDR2 FQNEAQ. Trimming removed 2 bases at V and 5 bases at J, with 19 bases between. CDR3 amino acids: CASSLRPGGLTHEQYF. The DNA for the CDR3 is TGTGCCAGCAGCTTACGGCCAGGGGGGCTGACCCACGAGCAGTACTTC.

The V and J genes are TRBV6-1 and TRBJ1-5; D not resolved. V was cut by 2 bases and J by 2 bases, with 10 bases left in between. In germline, CDR1 is MNHNS, CDR2 SASEGT. The CDR3 has 15 residues. The CDR3 sequence is CASSESGFGNQPQHF. The CDR3 DNA follows: TGTGCCAGCAGTGAATCGGGTTTCGGCAATCAGCCCCAGCATTTT.

This clone was detected once. One junction end disagrees with the germline gene, perhaps due to a read error. This chain connects TRBV5-4 to TRBJ1-2, with TRBD1 identical over 7 bases. The CDR3 covers 12 residues. Per the germline V gene, CDR1 is SGHNT and CDR2 is YYREEE (reference sequence). The CDR3 bases are TGTGCCAGCAGCCCACAGGGGTGGATGCCGAACTTC. Protein: CASSPQGWMPNF.

The chain has TRBV27 and TRBJ2-7, with TRBD2 matching 10 bases. The V gene's germline CDR1 is MNHEY and CDR2 SMNVEV (reference sequence). V was pared by 3 bases and J by 6 bases, with 5 bases of the junction left unmatched. The CDR3 contains 14 residues. In DNA form, the CDR3 reads TGTGCCAGCAGTTTCTTAGCGGGAGGACTCGAGCAGTACTTC. Translating gives CASSFLAGGLEQYF.

V and J are TRBV6-5 and TRBJ1-4, with 7 bases lining up with TRBD1. CDR3 length equals 15 residues. V lost 0 bases, J lost 11 bases, and 9 bases stayed unmatched. The germline V gene encodes CDR1 MNHEY and CDR2 SVGAGI. This CDR3 is CASSYSGTAPGKLFF. The CDR3 bases are TGTGCCAGCAGTTACTCCGGGACAGCTCCCGGGAAACTGTTTTTT.

This clone was observed once. The chain carries TRBV9 and TRBJ2-5, with 11 bases aligning to TRBD1. Germline loops: CDR1 SGDLS, CDR2 YYNGEE. The junction had 9 bases not matched to a gene; V was cut back by 4 bases and J by 4 bases. The CDR3 spans 16 residues. CDR3 in amino acids: CASSSAGTGGRETQYF. The CDR3 region has the DNA TGTGCCAGCAGCTCGGCCGGGACAGGGGGTCGAGAGACCCAGTACTTC.

The CDR3 sequence: CASSEARSGLYQETQYF. Here the CDR3 DNA reads TGTGCCAGCAGTGAAGCGCGTAGCGGCCTCTACCAAGAGACCCAGTACTTC. The chain employs TRBV2 and TRBJ2-5, with a tentative D call TRBD2 (6 bases). This CDR3 is built from 17 residues. Deletions cut 0 bases from V and 0 bases from J, with 14 bases between. Germline values: CDR1 SNHLY, CDR2 FYNNEI.

The V gene is TRBV5-4, the J gene TRBJ2-2; 8 nucleotides match TRBD2. The CDR3 covers 15 residues. Germline CDR1 and CDR2: SGHNT and YYREEE (reference sequence). J lost 3 bases, V lost 2 bases, and 3 bases had no gene match. Here the CDR3 DNA reads TGTGCCAGCAGCTTCCGGGAGGGCCACACCGGGGAGCTGTTTTTT. Amino acids: CASSFREGHTGELFF.

This clone was picked up a small number of times. The rearrangement links TRBV5-6 to TRBJ2-3; D remains ambiguous. V lost 4 bases, J lost 2 bases, and 20 bases lay in between. Looked up from germline, CDR1 is SGHDT and CDR2 is YYEEEE. The CDR3 length is 17 residues. The DNA for the CDR3 is TGTGCCAGCAGCCCTAAATCCTCGGGTGGGTACACAGATACGCAGTATTTT. Residues: CASSPKSSGGYTDTQYF.

The chain has TRBV7-2 and TRBJ2-1, with 9 positions matching TRBD2. CDR3 size: 14 residues. V lost 5 bases and J lost 12; bases outside the gene matches: 11. Per germline, CDR1 SGHTA and CDR2 FQGNSA. The CDR3 protein is CASSPGLAGRVQFF. The DNA of the CDR3 is TGTGCCAGCAGCCCGGGACTAGCTGGGAGGGTGCAGTTCTTC.

The chain employs TRBV19 and TRBJ1-5; D gene unclear. Germline assignment: CDR1 LNHDA and CDR2 SQIVND (reference sequence). The V end lost 5 bases, the J end lost 2 bases, and 19 bases lay between the germline ends. This CDR3 is built from 17 residues. Here the CDR3 DNA reads TGTGCCAGTAGTCCCGGTGGGCCAGTCTCACGCAATCAGCCCCAGCATTTT. Translation: CASSPGGPVSRNQPQHF.

The chain combines TRBV28 with TRBJ2-7; D gene ambiguous. V was shortened by 4 bases and J by 1 base, with 8 bases between the two germline ends. This CDR3 comprises 13 residues. In germline, CDR1 is MDHEN, CDR2 SYDVKM. CDR3 in amino acids: CASSSVSSYEQYF. DNA of the CDR3: TGTGCCAGCAGTTCGGTCTCATCCTACGAGCAGTACTTC.

A few counts support this clone. The chain couples TRBV6-2 or TRBV6-3 to TRBJ1-1; a weak D match, TRBD1 (5 bases). Germline V gene sequence: CDR1 MNHEY, CDR2 SVGEGT. Trimming removed 4 bases from V and 6 bases from J, with 12 bases in between. The length of the CDR3 is 13 residues. CDR3: CASSLAGRSEAFF. The CDR3 DNA follows: TGTGCCAGCAGTTTGGCAGGGCGCTCTGAAGCTTTCTTT.

The chain carries TRBV30 and TRBJ1-1; TRBD1 aligns across 9 bases. With V trimmed by 7 bases and J by 3 bases, 9 bases remained unmatched. The CDR3 contains 14 residues. The V gene's germline CDR1 is GTSNPN and CDR2 SVGIG (reference sequence). As DNA, the CDR3 is TGTGCCTCTTCAGGACAGGGGATGTACACTGAAGCTTTCTTT. Residues: CASSGQGMYTEAFF.

The chain employs TRBV24-1 and TRBJ2-4; 8 bases agree with TRBD2. CDR3 length: 17 residues. The trim removed 2 bases at V and 0 bases at J, leaving 5 bases unmatched. Looked up from germline, CDR1 is KGHDR and CDR2 is SFDVKD. The CDR3 reads CATSDSGGPIAKNIQYF. The CDR3 nucleotides are TGTGCCACCAGTGATTCGGGAGGGCCAATAGCCAAAAACATTCAGTACTTC.

The chain links TRBV7-8 to TRBJ2-1; 9 nucleotides match TRBD2. V trimming: 3 bases; J trimming: 9 bases; junction bases outside the gene matches: 9. The CDR3 length is 15 residues. Germline V lookup: CDR1 SGHVS, CDR2 FQNEAQ. This CDR3 reads CASSFVAGVFSEQFF. The CDR3 DNA sequence: TGTGCCAGCAGCTTTGTAGCGGGAGTGTTTAGTGAGCAGTTCTTC.

The chain links TRBV23-1 to TRBJ2-7; D might be TRBD2 (6 bases). TRBV23-1 is noted as an ORF with a role that remains uncertain. Trimming shortened V by 4 bases and J by 2 bases, and 18 bases separated the two germline ends. CDR3 size: 16 residues. CDR3 DNA: TGCGCCAGCAGTCCGGCCCGGACTACCGTAACCTACGAGCAGTACTTC. Protein product: CASSPARTTVTYEQYF.

The chain is built from TRBV29-1 and TRBJ2-1; D uncertain. CDR3 length: 14 amino acids. Germline V gives CDR1 SQVTM, CDR2 ANQGSEA. V lost 1 base, J lost 4 bases, and 11 bases lay in between. CDR3 loop: CSVEGGKTYNEQFF. CDR3 sequence (DNA): TGCAGCGTTGAAGGCGGTAAAACGTACAATGAGCAGTTCTTC.

The chain links TRBV24-1 to TRBJ2-5; tentatively, D is TRBD2 (7 bases). This CDR3 has 14 amino acids. The V end was cut by 3 bases, the J end by 5 bases, with 12 bases between. CDR1 KGHDR and CDR2 SFDVKD come from the germline V gene. CDR3 sequence reads: CATSDRGGAETQYF. In DNA form, the CDR3 reads TGTGCCACCAGTGATAGGGGGGGCGCCGAGACCCAGTACTTC.

The chain is built from TRBV27 and TRBJ2-1, with D hard to call. V was trimmed by 7 bases and J by 2 bases, leaving 9 bases between them. The CDR3 sequence is 13 residues long. Germline values: CDR1 MNHEY, CDR2 SMNVEV (reference sequence). The CDR3 reads CASTAATYNEQFF. CDR3 DNA sequence: TGTGCCAGCACGGCGGCCACCTACAATGAGCAGTTCTTC.

This chain joins TRBV30 and TRBJ2-3, with D possibly being TRBD1 (6 bases). This CDR3 comprises 16 residues. Germline V gene sequence: CDR1 GTSNPN, CDR2 SVGIG (reference sequence). Trimming took 0 bases from V and 0 from J, leaving 13 bases between them. This CDR3 reads CAWSVGQLTSTDTQYF. CDR3 DNA sequence: TGTGCCTGGAGTGTAGGACAGTTAACTAGCACAGATACGCAGTATTTT.

The V gene is TRBV18, the J gene TRBJ2-1; the match to TRBD2 covers 10 bases. The CDR3 loop spans 14 amino acids. Unmatched junction bases numbered 2, after V lost 3 bases and J lost 6 bases. Germline loops: CDR1 KGHSH, CDR2 LQKENI. CDR3 DNA sequence: TGTGCCAGCTCACCGTCTAGCGGGAGCAATGAGCAGTTCTTC. It encodes CASSPSSGSNEQFF. The full variable domain, rest sourced from reference TRBV18 and TRBJ2-1, is NAGVMQNPRHLVRRRGQEARLRCSPMKGHSHVYWYRQLPEEGLKFMVYLQKENIIDESGMPKERFSAEFPKEGPSILRIQQVVRGDSAAYFCASSPSSGSNEQFFGPGTRLTVL.

V and J are TRBV28 and TRBJ1-1; 7 bases map to TRBD1. CDR3 length: 13 residues. V shed 6 bases and J 4 bases; nucleotides not matched to a gene: 5. The V gene's germline CDR1 is MDHEN and CDR2 SYDVKM. The DNA of the CDR3 is TGTGCCAGCAGAGTACAGGGGCGCACTGAAGCTTTCTTT. This translates into CASRVQGRTEAFF.